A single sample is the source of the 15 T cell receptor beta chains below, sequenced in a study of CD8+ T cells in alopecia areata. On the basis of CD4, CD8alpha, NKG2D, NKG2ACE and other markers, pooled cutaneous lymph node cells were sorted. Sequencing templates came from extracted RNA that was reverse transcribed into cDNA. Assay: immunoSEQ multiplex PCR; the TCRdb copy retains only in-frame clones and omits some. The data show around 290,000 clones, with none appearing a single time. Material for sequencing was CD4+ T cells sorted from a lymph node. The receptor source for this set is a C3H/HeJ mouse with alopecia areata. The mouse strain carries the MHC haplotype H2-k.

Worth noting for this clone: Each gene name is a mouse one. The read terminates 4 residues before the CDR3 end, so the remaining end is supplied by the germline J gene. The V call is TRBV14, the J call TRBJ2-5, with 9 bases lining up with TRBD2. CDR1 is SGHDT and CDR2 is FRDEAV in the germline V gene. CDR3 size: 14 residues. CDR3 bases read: TGTGCCAGCAGTTTTGGGGGGGCAGAAGAC. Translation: CASSFGGAED. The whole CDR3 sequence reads CASSFGGAEDTQYF.

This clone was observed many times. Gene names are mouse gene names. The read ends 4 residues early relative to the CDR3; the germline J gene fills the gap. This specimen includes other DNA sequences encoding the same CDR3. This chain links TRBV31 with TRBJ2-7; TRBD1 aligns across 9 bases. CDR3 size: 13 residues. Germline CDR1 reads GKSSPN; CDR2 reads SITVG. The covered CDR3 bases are TGTGCCTGGAGTCTAGGGACAGGGTAT. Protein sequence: CAWSLGTGY. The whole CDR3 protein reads CAWSLGTGYEQYF.

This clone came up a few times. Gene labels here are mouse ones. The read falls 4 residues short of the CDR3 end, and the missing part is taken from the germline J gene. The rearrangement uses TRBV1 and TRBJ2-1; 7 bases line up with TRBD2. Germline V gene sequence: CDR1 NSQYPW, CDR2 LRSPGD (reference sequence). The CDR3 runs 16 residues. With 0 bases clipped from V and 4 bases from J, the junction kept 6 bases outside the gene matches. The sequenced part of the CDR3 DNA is TGCACCTGCAGTGCAGATCCTGGGGGTGATTATGCT. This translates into CTCSADPGGDYA. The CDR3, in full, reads CTCSADPGGDYAEQFF.

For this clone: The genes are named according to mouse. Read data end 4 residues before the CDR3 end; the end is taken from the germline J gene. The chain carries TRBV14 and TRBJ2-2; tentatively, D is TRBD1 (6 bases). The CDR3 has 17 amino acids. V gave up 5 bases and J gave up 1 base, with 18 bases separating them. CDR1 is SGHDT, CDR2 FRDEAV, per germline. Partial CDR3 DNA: TGTGCCAGCAGCCCGCCTCCGGGACAAAAAAACACCGGG. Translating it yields CASSPPPGQKNTG. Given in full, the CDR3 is CASSPPPGQKNTGQLYF.

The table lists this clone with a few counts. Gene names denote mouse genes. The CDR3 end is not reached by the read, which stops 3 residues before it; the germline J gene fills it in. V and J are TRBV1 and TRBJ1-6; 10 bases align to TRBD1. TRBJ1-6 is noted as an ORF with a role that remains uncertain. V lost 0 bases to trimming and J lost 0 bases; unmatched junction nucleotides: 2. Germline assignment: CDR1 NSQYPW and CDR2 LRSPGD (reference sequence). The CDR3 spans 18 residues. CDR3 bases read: TGCACCTGCAGTGCAGACCGGGACAGGGGTTCCTATAATTCGCCC. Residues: CTCSADRDRGSYNSP. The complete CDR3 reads CTCSADRDRGSYNSPLYF.

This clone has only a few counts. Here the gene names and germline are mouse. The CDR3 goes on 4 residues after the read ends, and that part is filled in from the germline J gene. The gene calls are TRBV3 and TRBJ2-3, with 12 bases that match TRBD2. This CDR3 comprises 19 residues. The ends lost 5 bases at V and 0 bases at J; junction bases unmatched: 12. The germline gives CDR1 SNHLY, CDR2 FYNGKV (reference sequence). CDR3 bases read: TGTGCCAGCAGCCCAGTCGACTGGGGGGGCGCCCATAGTGCAGAA. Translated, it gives CASSPVDWGGAHSAE. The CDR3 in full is CASSPVDWGGAHSAETLYF.

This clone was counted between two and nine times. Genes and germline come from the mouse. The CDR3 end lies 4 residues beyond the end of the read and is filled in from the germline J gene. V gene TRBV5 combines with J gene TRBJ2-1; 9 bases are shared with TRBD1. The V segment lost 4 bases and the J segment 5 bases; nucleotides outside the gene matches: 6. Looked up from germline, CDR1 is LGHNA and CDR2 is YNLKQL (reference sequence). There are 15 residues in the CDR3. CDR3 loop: CASSPRDREDAEQFF. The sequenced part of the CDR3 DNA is TGTGCCAGCAGCCCCCGGGACAGGGAGGATGCT.

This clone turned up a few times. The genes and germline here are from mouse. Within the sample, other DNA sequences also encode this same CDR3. Here the CDR3 reads CTCSAGGDYAEQFF. The CDR3 DNA, read in part, is TGCACCTGCAGTGCAGGGGGGGACTATGCT. The gene calls are TRBV1 and TRBJ2-1; D perhaps matches TRBD2 (6 bases). The missing CDR3 end, 4 residues past where the read stops, is filled in from the germline J gene. Per germline, CDR1 NSQYPW and CDR2 LRSPGD (reference sequence). Trimming removed 1 base from V and 2 bases from J, with 6 bases in between. The CDR3 is made up of 14 amino acids.

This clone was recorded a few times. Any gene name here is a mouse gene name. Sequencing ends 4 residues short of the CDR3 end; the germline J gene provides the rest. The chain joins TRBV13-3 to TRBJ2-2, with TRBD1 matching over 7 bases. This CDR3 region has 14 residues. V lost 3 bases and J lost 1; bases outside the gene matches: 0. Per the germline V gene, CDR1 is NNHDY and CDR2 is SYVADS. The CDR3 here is CASSGDRNTGQLYF. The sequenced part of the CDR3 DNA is TGTGCCAGCAGTGGGGACAGAAACACCGGG.

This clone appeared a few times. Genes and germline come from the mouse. The CDR3 bases that were read are TGTGCCTGGAGTCTAAGGGGAACCGGG. This codes for CAWSLRGTG. In full, the CDR3 is CAWSLRGTGQLYF. V and J are TRBV31 and TRBJ2-2, with D tentatively TRBD1 (5 bases). The read halts 4 residues ahead of the CDR3 end, with the missing end drawn from the germline J gene. The V end lost 0 bases, the J end lost 5 bases, and 7 bases lay between the germline ends. The germline V gene encodes CDR1 GKSSPN and CDR2 SITVG. The CDR3 runs 13 residues. Combining the CDR3 with reference TRBV31 and TRBJ2-2 gives the whole variable domain AQTIHQWPVAEIKAVGSPLSLGCTIKGKSSPNLYWYWQATGGTLQQLFYSITVGQVESVVQLNLSASRPKDDQFILSTEKLLLSHSGFYLCAWSLRGTGQLYFGEGSKLTVL.

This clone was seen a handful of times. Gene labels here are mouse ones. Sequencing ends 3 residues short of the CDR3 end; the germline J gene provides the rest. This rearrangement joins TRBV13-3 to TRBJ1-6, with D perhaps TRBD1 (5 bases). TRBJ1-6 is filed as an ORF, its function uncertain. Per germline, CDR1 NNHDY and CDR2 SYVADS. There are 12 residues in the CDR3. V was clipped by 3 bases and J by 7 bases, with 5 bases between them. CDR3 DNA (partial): TGTGCCAGCAGTGGGACAAATTCGCCC. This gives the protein CASSGTNSP. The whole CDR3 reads CASSGTNSPLYF.

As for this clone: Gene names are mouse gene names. The covered CDR3 bases are TGCACCTGCAGTTTGGGTAACCAAGAC. Translated: CTCSLGNQD. The CDR3 in its entirety is CTCSLGNQDTQYF. The rearrangement uses TRBV1 and TRBJ2-5; D gene ambiguous. The read ends 4 residues shy of where the CDR3 ends; the end is completed using the germline J gene. Germline V gives CDR1 NSQYPW, CDR2 LRSPGD (reference sequence). The CDR3 extends over 13 amino acids. The V gene lost 5 bases and the J gene lost 0 bases, with 6 bases spanning the gap.

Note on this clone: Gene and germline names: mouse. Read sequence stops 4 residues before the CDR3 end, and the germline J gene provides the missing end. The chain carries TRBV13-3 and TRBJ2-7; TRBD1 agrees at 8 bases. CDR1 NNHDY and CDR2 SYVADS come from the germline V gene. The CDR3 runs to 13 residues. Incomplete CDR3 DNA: TGTGCCAGCAGTTCAGGGGGCCCTTAT. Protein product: CASSSGGPY. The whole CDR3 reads CASSSGGPYEQYF.

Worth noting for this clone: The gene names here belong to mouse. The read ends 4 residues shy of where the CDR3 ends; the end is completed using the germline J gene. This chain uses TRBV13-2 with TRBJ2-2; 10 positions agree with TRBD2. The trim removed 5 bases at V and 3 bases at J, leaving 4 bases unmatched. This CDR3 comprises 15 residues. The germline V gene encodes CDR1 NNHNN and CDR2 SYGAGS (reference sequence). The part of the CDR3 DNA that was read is TGTGCCAGCGGGCAACTGGGGGGGGACACCGGG. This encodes CASGQLGGDTG. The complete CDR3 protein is CASGQLGGDTGQLYF.

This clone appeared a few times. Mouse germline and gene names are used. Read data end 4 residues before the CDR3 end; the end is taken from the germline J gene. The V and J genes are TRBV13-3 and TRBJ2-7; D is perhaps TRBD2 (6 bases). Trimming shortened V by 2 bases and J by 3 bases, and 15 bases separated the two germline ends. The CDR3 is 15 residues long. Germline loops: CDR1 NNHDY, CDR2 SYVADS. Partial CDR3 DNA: TGTGCCAGCAGTGAAGGTCGTGGGGGTGACTAT. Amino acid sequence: CASSEGRGGDY. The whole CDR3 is CASSEGRGGDYEQYF.